This entry features one T cell receptor beta chain sequence. The CDR3 sequence is 15 residues long. The germline CDR1 and CDR2 sequences are WNHNN and SYGVQD (reference sequence). Trimming took 6 bases from V and 7 from J; bases not matched to a gene: 11. This sample stems from a study of blood T cell repertoires in COVID-19. Original processing methods: The authors estimated nucleated cell counts from reference gene primer amplification. Assay: immunoSEQ multiplex PCR; the TCRdb copy retains only in-frame clones and omits some. D and trimming were read from the DNA, whereas the V and J calls and clone size are those reported in that table. This table holds 90,000 to 110,000 clones, approximately 87% found once.

The sample comprised peripheral blood. The receptor was derived from a woman aged 45 to 65 with acute or convalescent COVID-19. V and J are TRBV10-1 and TRBJ1-2; 10 nucleotides match TRBD1. CDR3 in amino acids: CASSDGQGGLRGYTF. The DNA for the CDR3 is TGCGCCAGCAGCGATGGACAGGGGGGCTTGCGTGGCTACACCTTC.